This T cell receptor beta chain was identified during a study of post-analysis software for immune sequencing data. Study-level information: Progressive-relapsing, secondary progressive and relapsing-remitting multiple sclerosis were among the disease courses included.

Unique molecular identifiers featured in each of the TCR beta cDNA libraries. It was from approximately 0.91 to 9.4 million T cells that about 540,000 cDNA molecules came. TCRdb re-derived calls from the PCR reads in MiXCR, one entry per CDR3 protein. Among hundreds of thousands of distinct CDR3 sequences, 25% to 30% were seen once, and the ten largest hold around 0.55%. Germline V gene lookup returns CDR1 DFQATT and CDR2 SNEGSKA (reference sequence). The V segment lost 6 bases and the J segment 3 bases; nucleotides outside the gene matches: 6. The CDR3 consists of 14 residues. This clonotype was observed a few times. What it recognizes is unknown. Study results and caveats: Significantly lower normalized Chao1 diversity was found in patients with multiple sclerosis relative to controls. Samples made in the same batch grouped tightly together by F measure. Roughly 5 TRBV segments, TRBV5-6, TRBV5-1 and TRBV20-1 among them, were found more frequent in patients than controls.

This sequence joins TRBV20-1 and TRBJ2-1, with TRBD1 identical over 9 bases. The sequenced sample consisted of blood. The sequence came from a girl between 10 and 17 years old with multiple sclerosis. The CDR3 DNA reads TGCAGTGCCAAAAGACAGGGGGACTACAATGAGCAGTTCTTC. Amino acid sequence: CSAKRQGDYNEQFF.